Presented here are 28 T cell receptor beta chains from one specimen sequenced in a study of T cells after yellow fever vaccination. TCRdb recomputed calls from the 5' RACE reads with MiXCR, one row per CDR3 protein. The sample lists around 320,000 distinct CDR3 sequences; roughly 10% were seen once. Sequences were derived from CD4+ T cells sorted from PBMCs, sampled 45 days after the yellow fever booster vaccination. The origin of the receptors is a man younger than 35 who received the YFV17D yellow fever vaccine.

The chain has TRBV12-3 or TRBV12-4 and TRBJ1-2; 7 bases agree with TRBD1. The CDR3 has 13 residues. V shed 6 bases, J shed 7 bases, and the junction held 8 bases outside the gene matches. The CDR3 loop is CASRLGGLGGYTF. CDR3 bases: TGTGCCAGCAGGCTAGGGGGCCTCGGTGGCTACACCTTC.

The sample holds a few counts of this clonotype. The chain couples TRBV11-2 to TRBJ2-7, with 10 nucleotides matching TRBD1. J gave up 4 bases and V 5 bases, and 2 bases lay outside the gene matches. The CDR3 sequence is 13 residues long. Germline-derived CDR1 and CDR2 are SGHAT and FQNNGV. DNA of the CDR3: TGTGCCAGCAGCGCGGGACAGGGGTACGAGCAGTACGTC. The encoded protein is CASSAGQGYEQYV.

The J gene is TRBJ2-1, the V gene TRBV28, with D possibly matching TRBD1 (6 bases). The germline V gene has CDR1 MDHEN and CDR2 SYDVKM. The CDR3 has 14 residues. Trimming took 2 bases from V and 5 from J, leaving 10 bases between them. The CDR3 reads CASSLPGADNEQFF. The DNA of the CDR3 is TGTGCCAGCAGTTTACCAGGGGCCGACAATGAGCAGTTCTTC.

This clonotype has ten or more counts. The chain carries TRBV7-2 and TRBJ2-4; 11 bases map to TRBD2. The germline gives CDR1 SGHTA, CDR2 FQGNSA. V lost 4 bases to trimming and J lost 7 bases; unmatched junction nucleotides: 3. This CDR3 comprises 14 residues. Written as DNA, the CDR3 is TGTGCCAGCAGCTCCCTAGCGGGGGGCAACATTCAGTACTTC. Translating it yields CASSSLAGGNIQYF.

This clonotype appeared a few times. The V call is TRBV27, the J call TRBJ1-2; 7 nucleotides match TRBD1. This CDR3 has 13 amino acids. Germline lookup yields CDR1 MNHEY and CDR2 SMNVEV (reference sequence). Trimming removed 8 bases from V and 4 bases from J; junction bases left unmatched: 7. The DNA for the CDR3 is TGTGCCAGCTCTGCGGACAGGAGCTATGGCTACACCTTC. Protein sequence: CASSADRSYGYTF.

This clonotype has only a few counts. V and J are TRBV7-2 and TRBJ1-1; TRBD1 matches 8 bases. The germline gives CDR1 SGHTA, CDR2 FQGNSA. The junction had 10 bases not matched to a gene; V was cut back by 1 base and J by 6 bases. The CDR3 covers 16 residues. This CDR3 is CASSLGYGQGSPEAFF. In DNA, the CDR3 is TGTGCCAGCAGCTTAGGATACGGACAGGGATCGCCTGAAGCTTTCTTT.

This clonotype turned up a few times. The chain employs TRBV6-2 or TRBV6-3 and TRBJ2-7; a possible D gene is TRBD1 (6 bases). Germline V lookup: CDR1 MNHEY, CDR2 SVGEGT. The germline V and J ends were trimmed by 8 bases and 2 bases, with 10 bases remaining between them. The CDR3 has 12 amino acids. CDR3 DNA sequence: TGTGCCAGCGCGCAGGGGCCCTACGAGCAGTACGTC. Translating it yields CASAQGPYEQYV.

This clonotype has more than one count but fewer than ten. This CDR3 is CATSRDLGKFHEQYV. As DNA, the CDR3 is TGTGCCACCAGCAGAGATTTGGGGAAATTCCACGAGCAGTACGTC. The J gene is TRBJ2-7, the V gene TRBV15; D unresolved. This CDR3 has 15 residues. V was trimmed by 0 bases and J by 5 bases, leaving 14 bases between them. Germline V gene lookup returns CDR1 LNHNV and CDR2 YYDKDF (reference sequence).

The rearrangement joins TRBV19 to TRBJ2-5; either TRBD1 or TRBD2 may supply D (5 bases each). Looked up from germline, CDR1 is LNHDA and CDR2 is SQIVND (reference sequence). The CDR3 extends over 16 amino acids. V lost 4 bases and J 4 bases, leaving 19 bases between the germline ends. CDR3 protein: CASSRGAVGVRETQYF. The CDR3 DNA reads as TGTGCCAGTAGTAGGGGAGCGGTAGGGGTAAGAGAGACCCAGTACTTC.

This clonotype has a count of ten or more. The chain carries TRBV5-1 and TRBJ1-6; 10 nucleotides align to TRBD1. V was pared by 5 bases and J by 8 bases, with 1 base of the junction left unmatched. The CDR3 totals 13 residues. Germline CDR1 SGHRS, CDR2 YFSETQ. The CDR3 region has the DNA TGCGCCAGCAGAGGGACAGGGGATTCACCCCTCCACTTT. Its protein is CASRGTGDSPLHF.

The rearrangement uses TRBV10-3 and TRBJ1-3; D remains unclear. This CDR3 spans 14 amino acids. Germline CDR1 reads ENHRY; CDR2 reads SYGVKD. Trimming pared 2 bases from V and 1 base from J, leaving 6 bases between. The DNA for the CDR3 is TGTGCCATCAGTGAGGGCCATTCTGGAAACACCATATATTTT. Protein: CAISEGHSGNTIYF.

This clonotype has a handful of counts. In DNA, the CDR3 is TGTGCCAGCAGTTTAGATTTACAGCTCAATCAGCCCCAGCATTTT. Translating gives CASSLDLQLNQPQHF. V usage is TRBV12-3 or TRBV12-4 and J usage is TRBJ1-5, with no clear D. The CDR3 extends over 15 amino acids. V dropped 1 base and J dropped 3 bases, with 10 bases sitting between them.

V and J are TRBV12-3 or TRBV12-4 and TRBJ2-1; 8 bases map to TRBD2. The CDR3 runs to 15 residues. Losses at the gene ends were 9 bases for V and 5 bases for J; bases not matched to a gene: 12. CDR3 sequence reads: CASAEYHGGDNEQFF. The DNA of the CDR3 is TGTGCCAGTGCCGAGTACCACGGGGGGGACAATGAGCAGTTCTTC.

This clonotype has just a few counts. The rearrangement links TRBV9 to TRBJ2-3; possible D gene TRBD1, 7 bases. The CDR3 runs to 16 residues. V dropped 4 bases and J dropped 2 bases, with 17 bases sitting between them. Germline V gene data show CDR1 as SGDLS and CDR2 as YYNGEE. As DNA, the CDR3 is TGTGCCAGCAGCACCCAGGGGGGCGGTTACACAGATACGCAGTATTTT. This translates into CASSTQGGGYTDTQYF.

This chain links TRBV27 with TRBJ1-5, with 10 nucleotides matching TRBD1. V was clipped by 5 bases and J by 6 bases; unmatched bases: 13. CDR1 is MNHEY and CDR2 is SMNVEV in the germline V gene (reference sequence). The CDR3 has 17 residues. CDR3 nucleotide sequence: TGTGCCAGCAGTCCCCGCGGCGACAGGGGGCTAGGTCAGCCCCAGCATTTT. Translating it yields CASSPRGDRGLGQPQHF.

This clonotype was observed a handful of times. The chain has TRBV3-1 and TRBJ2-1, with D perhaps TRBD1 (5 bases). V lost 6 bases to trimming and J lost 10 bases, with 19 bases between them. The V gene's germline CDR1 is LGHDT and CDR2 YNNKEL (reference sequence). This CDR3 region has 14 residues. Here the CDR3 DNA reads TGTGCCAGCAGTCCGCGTAGGCAGGGTTGGGAGCAGTTCTTC. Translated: CASSPRRQGWEQFF.

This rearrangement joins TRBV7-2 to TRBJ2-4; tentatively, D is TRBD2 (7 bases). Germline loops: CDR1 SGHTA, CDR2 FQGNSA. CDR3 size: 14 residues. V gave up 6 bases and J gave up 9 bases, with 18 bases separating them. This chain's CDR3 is CASRGGAVKSIQYF. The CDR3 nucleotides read TGTGCCAGCAGGGGGGGGGCAGTCAAGAGCATTCAGTACTTC.

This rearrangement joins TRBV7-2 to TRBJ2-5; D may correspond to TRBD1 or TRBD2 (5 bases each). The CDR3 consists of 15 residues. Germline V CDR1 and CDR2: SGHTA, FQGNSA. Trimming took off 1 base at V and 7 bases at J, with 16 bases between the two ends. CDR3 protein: CASSLVVGDGGTQYF. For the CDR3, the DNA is TGTGCCAGCAGCTTAGTAGTGGGGGATGGCGGGACCCAGTACTTC.

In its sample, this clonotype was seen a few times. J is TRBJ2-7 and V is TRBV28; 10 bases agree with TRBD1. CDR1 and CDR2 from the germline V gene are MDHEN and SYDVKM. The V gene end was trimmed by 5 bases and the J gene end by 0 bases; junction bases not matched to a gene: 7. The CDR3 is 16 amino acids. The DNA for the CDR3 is TGTGCCAGCAGTCCCCAGACAGGGGGCTTCTCCTACGAGCAGTACGTC. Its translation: CASSPQTGGFSYEQYV.

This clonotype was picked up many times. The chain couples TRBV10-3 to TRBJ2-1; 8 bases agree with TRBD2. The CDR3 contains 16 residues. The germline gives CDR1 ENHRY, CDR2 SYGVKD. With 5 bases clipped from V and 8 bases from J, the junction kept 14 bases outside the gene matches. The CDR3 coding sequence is TGTGCCATCAGTCCAGGCCGGGGGGGCCTTTTGGATGAGCAGTTCTTC. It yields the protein CAISPGRGGLLDEQFF.

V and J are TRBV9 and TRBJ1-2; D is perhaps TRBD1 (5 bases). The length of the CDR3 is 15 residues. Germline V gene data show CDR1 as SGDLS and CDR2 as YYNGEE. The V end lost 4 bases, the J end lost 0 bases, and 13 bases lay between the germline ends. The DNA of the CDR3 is TGTGCCAGCAGCAAACAGGAGCCCTCTAACTATGGCTACACCTTC. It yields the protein CASSKQEPSNYGYTF. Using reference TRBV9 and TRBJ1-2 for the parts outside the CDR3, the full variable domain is DSGVTQTPKHLITATGQRVTLRCSPRSGDLSVYWYQQSLDQGLQFLIQYYNGEERAKGNILERFSAQQFPDLHSELNLSSLELGDSALYFCASSKQEPSNYGYTFGSGTRLTVV.

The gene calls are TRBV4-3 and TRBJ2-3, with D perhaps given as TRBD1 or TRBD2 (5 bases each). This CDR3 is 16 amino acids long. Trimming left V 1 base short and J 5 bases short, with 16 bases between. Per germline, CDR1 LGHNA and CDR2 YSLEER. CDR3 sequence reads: CASSQAASRGGDTQYF. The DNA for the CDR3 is TGCGCCAGCAGCCAAGCGGCGTCCCGGGGCGGAGATACGCAGTATTTT.

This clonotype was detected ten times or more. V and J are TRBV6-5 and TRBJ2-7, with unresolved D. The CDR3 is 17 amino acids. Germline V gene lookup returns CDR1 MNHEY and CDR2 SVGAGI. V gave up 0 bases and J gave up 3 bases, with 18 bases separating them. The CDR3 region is CASSYSPGPAEHYEQYF. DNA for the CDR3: TGTGCCAGCAGTTACTCCCCCGGACCGGCTGAACACTACGAGCAGTACTTC.

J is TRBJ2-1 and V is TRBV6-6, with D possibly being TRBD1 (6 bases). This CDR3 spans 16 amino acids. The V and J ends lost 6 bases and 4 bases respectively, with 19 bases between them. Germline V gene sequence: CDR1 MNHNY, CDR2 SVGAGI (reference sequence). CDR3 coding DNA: TGTGCCAGCAGCCGCTTTACAGGGATGGGGTACAATGAGCAGTTCTTC. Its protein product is CASSRFTGMGYNEQFF.

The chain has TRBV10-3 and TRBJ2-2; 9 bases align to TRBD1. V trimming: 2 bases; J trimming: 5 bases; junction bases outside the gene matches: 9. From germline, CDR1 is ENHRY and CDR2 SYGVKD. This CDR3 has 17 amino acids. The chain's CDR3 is CAISELTGGARTGELFF. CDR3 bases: TGTGCCATCAGTGAGCTAACAGGGGGCGCCCGTACCGGGGAGCTGTTTTTT.

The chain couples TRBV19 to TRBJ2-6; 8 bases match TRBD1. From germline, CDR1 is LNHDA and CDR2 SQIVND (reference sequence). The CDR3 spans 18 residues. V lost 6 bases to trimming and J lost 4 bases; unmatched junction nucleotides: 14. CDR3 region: CASSPKGTGLSGANVLTF. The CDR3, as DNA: TGTGCCAGTAGCCCTAAGGGGACAGGTTTATCGGGGGCCAACGTCCTGACTTTC.

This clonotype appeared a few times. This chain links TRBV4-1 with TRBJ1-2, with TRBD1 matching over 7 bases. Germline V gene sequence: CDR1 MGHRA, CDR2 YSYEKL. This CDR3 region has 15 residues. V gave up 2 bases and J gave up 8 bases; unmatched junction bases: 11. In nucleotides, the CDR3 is TGCGCCAGCAGCCAACCCCTACAGGGGAAGTACGGCTACACCTTC. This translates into CASSQPLQGKYGYTF.

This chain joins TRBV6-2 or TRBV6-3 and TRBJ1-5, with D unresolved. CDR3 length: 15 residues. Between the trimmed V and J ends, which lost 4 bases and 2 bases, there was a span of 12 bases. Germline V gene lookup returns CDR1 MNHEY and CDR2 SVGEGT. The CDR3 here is CASSSFGLGNQPQHF. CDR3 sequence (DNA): TGTGCCAGCAGTTCTTTCGGGCTCGGCAATCAGCCCCAGCATTTT.